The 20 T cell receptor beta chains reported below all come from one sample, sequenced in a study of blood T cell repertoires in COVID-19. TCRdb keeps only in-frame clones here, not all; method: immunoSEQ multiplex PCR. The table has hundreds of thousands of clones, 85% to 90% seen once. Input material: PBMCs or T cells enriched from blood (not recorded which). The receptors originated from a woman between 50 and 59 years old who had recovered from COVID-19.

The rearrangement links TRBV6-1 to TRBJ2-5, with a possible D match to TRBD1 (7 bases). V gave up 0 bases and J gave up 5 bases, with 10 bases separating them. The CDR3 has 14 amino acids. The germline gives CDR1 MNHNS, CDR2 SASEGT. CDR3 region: CASSEASGGETQYF. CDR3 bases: TGTGCCAGCAGTGAAGCATCAGGGGGGGAGACCCAGTACTTC.

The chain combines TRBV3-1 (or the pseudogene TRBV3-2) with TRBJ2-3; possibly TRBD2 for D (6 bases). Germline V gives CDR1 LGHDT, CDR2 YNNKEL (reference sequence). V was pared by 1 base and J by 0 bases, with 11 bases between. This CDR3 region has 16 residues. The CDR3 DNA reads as TGTGCCAGCAGCCAAGCGGGGGACCGAAGCACAGATACGCAGTATTTT. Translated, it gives CASSQAGDRSTDTQYF.

CDR3 nucleotides: TGCGCCAGCAGCCAAGCACGGGGGGGAGACACCGGGGAGCTGTTTTTT. It is translated as CASSQARGGDTGELFF. This chain connects TRBV4-1 to TRBJ2-2; 8 bases agree with TRBD2. From germline, CDR1 is MGHRA and CDR2 YSYEKL. J was trimmed by 3 bases and V by 1 base; bases with no gene match: 4. This CDR3 is 16 amino acids long.

The CDR3 spells CASSWGGSVQETQYF. The CDR3 DNA sequence: TGCGCCAGCAGCTGGGGAGGATCGGTCCAAGAGACCCAGTACTTC. V gene TRBV5-1 combines with J gene TRBJ2-5, with D possibly being TRBD2 (6 bases). Trimming removed 3 bases at V and 1 base at J, with 13 bases between. CDR3 length: 15 residues. The germline CDR1 and CDR2 sequences are SGHRS and YFSETQ.

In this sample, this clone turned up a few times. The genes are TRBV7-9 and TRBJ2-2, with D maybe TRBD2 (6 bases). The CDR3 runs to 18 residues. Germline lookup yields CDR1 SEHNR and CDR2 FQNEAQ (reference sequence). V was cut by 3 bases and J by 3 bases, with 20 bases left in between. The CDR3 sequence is CASSFITLWGDDTGELFF. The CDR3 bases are TGTGCCAGCAGCTTTATTACCCTCTGGGGGGATGACACCGGGGAGCTGTTTTTT.

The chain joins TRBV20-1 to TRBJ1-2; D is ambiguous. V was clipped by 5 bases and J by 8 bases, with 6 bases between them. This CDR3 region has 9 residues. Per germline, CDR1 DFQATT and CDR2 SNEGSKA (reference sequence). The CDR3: CSAGQGYTF. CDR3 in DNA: TGCAGTGCTGGCCAGGGCTACACCTTC.

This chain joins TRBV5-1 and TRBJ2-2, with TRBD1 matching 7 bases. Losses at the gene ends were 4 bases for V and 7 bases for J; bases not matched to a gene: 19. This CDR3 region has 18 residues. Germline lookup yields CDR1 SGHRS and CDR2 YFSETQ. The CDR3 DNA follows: TGCGCCAGCAGCCCGAAAAACCCGGGACAGTTTTTCTACGGGGAGCTGTTTTTT. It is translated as CASSPKNPGQFFYGELFF.

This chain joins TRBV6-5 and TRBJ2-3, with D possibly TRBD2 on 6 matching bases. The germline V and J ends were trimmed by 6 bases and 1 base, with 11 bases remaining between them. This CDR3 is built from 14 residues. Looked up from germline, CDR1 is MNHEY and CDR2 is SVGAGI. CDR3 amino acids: CASRSGGGTDTQYF. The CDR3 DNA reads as TGTGCCAGCAGATCTGGAGGGGGCACAGATACGCAGTATTTT.

CDR3 sequence (DNA): TGTGCCAGTAGTATGGGACAGCGAAATAATTCACCCCTCCACTTT. Its translation: CASSMGQRNNSPLHF. This chain uses TRBV19 with TRBJ1-6; 7 bases align to TRBD1. The germline gives CDR1 LNHDA, CDR2 SQIVND (reference sequence). This CDR3 comprises 15 residues. The trim removed 3 bases at V and 5 bases at J, leaving 4 bases unmatched.

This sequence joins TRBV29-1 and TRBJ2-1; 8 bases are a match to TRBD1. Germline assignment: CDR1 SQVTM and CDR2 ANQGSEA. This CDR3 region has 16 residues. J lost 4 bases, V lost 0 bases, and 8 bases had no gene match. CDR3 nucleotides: TGCAGCGTTGAAGATCCGGTGACAGGGGATTACAATGAGCAGTTCTTC. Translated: CSVEDPVTGDYNEQFF.

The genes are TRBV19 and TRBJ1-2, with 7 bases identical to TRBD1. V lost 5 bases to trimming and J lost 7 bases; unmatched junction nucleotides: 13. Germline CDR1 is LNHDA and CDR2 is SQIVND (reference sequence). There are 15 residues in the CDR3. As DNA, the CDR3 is TGTGCCAGTAGTCCAACCGGGACAGAAGGAGGTGGCTACACCTTC. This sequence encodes CASSPTGTEGGGYTF.

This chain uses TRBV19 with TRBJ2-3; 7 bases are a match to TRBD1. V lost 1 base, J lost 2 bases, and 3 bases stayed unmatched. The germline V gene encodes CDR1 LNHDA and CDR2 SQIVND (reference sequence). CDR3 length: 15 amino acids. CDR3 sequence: CASSIGQGYTDTQYF. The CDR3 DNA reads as TGTGCCAGTAGTATAGGACAGGGATACACAGATACGCAGTATTTT. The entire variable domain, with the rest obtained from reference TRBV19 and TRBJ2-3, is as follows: DGGITQSPKYLFRKEGQNVTLSCEQNLNHDAMYWYRQDPGQGLRLIYYSQIVNDFQKGDIAEGYSVSREKKESFPLTVTSAQKNPTAFYLCASSIGQGYTDTQYFGPGTRLTVL.

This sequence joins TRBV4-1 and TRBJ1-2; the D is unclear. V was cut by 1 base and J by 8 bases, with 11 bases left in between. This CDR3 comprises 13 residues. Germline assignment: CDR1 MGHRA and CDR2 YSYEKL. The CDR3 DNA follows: TGCGCCAGCAGCCAAGTCGGGGTTGGGGGCTACACCTTC. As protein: CASSQVGVGGYTF.

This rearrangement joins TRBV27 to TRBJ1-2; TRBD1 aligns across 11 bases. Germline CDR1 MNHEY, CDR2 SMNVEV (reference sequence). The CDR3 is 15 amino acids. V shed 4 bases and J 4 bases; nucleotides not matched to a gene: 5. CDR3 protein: CASSWDRGNFYGYTF. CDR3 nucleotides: TGTGCCAGCAGTTGGGACAGGGGGAACTTCTATGGCTACACCTTC.

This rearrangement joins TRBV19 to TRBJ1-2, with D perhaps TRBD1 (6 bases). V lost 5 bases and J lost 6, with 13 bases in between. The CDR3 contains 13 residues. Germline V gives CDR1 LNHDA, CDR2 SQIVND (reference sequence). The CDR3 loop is CASSDRQVDGYTF. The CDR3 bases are TGTGCCAGTAGTGACCGACAGGTAGATGGCTACACCTTC.

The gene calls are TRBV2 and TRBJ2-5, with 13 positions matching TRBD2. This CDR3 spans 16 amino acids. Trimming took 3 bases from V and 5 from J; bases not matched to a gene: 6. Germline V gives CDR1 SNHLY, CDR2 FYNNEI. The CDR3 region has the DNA TGTGCCAGCAGTGAGCTACTAGCGGGGGGGCAGGAGACCCAGTACTTC. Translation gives CASSELLAGGQETQYF.

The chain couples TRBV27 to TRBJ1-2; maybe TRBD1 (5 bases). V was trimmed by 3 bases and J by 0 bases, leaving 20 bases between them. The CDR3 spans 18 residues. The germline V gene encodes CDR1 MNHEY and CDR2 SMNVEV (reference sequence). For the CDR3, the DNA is TGTGCCAGCAGTTTTACTTTCCCAGGGATCCCCACTAACTATGGCTACACCTTC. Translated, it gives CASSFTFPGIPTNYGYTF.

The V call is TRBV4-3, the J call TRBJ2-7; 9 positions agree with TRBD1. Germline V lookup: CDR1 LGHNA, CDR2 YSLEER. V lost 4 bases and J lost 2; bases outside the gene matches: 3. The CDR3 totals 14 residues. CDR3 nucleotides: TGCGCCAGCAGCCGGACAGGGGATACCTACGAGCAGTACTTC. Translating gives CASSRTGDTYEQYF.

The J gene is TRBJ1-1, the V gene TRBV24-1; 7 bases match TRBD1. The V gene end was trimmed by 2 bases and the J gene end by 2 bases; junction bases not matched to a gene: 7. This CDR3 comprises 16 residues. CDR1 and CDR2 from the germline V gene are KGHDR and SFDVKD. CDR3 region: CATSDSSTGKNTEAFF. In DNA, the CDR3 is TGTGCCACCAGTGATTCATCGACAGGGAAAAACACTGAAGCTTTCTTT.

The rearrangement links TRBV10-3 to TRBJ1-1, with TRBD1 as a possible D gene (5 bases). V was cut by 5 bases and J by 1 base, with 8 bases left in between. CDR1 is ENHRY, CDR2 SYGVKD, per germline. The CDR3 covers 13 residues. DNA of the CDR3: TGTGCCATCAGTCCAACAGGGAACACTGAAGCTTTCTTT. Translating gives CAISPTGNTEAFF.